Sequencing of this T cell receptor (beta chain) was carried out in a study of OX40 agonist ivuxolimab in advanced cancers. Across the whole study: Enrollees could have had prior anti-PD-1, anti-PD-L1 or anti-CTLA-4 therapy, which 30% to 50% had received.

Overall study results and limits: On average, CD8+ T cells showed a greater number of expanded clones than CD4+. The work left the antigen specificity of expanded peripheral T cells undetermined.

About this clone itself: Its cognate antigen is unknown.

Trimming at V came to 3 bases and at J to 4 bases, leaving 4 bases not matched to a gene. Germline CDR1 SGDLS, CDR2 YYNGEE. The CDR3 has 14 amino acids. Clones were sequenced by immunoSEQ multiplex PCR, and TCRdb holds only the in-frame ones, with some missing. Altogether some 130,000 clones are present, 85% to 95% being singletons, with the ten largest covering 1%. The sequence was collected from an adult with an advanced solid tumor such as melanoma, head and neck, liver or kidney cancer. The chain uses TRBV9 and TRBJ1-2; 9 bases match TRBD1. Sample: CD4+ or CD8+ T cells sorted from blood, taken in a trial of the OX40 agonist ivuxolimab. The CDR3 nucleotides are TGTGCCAGCAGCGAAGGGACAGGGTCCTATGGCTACACCTTC. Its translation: CASSEGTGSYGYTF.